This T cell receptor beta chain was observed in a study of cytomegalovirus exposure and HLA in healthy donors (dated by TCRdb to 2016 to 2017). Regarding the study in general: In an earlier analysis of roughly 500 of the donors, 276 Gb of sequence data and 90 million to 130 million unique TCR beta sequences from about 180 million T cells were reported. An early release that covered more than 550 HLA-typed donors contained approximately 320 gigabases of sequencing data and about 84 million unique TCR sequences. The genetic ancestry cluster associated with self-reported Caucasian donors included about 81% of the roughly 410 genotyped donors. The aim of the study was to test whether cataloging public T cell receptors could identify signatures of past pathogen exposure. The study used immunosequencing to profile the T cell repertoires of 666 subjects and linked those repertoires to cytomegalovirus serostatus. Along with the roughly 700-subject first cohort, a separate validation cohort of over 90 different subjects was used. To predict cytomegalovirus infection status, the study brought together high-throughput TCR immunosequencing, statistical association of individual TCRs with disease status, and machine learning. In a later analysis, previously published TCR beta repertoires from hundreds of donors were re-analyzed and high-resolution HLA genotyping was added so that TCR occurrence patterns could be studied. Rather than using new phenotypic data, the later analysis identified candidate immune exposures from TCR beta sequences and from how often those sequences occurred across donors. In an earlier analysis of 587 of the donors, high-throughput TCR beta sequencing was used to judge whether each TCR beta V gene segment behaved as functional or pseudogenic. Donor age, sex, ethnicity and CMV serostatus were collected together with the repertoire data. Genome-wide SNP genotypes for about 65% of the roughly 670 donors were used in a later genetic analysis, which treated that subset as a discovery cohort. Every repertoire in the discovery cohort had been generated on one and the same sequencing platform. HLA typing covered class I and class II loci at four-digit resolution. The number of donors typed differed by locus, with roughly 629-640 for A, B, C, DRB1 and DQB1, roughly 520 for DQA1, 606 for DPA1, and roughly 450 for DPB1. Because of strong linkage in the cohort, roughly 5 DR-DQ haplotypes were treated as single units for association and clustering. Across around 400 genotyped donors of the cohort, an average of approximately 200,000 unique TCR beta nucleotide sequences per donor were sequenced, and roughly 17% of those sequences were non-productive. Study-wide conclusions, independent of this receptor: The authors suggested that the approach could potentially be extended to other disease states and immunological phenotypes. Specific HLA alleles were associated with more than 15,000 TCR beta sequences at a false discovery rate of 0.05 in a later analysis. In a later analysis, TCR association rates were found to vary across HLA loci, with the most associated TCRs seen for DRB1 alleles and the fewest for HLA-C alleles. Cytomegalovirus status was reported to be diagnosed by the classifier with high specificity and sensitivity in both the original and validation cohorts. Some IMGT-functional V segments, including TRBV6-2 and TRBV6-3, could not be distinguished by the 87-base-pair reads and were therefore excluded. CMV serostatus was the only immune exposure information available for the cohort. When HLA alleles, especially DR and DQ, strongly co-occurred, attributing TCR associations to individual alleles was difficult. According to a later analysis, most CMV-associated TCR beta chains appeared to be HLA-restricted, and the HLA associations seemed to be driven largely by CMV exposure. Only TCR beta chains were sequenced in this cohort, and the absence of alpha or paired-chain data limited detectable features. Correlated functional status among segregating V segments might reflect linkage disequilibrium, but an unknown experimental factor could not be ruled out. A cluster of highly shared sequence variants was judged likely to represent a technical artifact of the sequencing pipeline. Because some donors lacked HLA typing at each locus, the association tests relied only on the typed subset. Several of the top co-occurrence clusters appeared to be linked to parvovirus B19, influenza, CMV and Epstein-Barr virus, according to a later analysis. In a later genetic analysis, fewer N-insertions in productive TCRs were reported among donors in an Asian-associated ancestry cluster than the roughly 700-donor mean. While some public TCRs were present in many individuals, most TCR sequences turned up only very rarely across donors. The earlier analysis of approximately 560 of the donors excluded some 15 rarely observed V segments, including chromosome 9 orphons, because counts were too low. The presence/absence analyses assumed that sequencing depth was roughly uniform across donors, and that assumption may not be true. The study listed 150 to 200 TCR beta chains as associated with cytomegalovirus. In an earlier analysis of around 500 of the donors, most TCR beta V segments appeared in productive rearrangements about 87% or about 30% of the time, broadly matching IMGT annotations. A further reported finding was that TCR beta sequences accurately predicted the HLA-A and HLA-B alleles for most subjects in the first cohort. V-gene and J-gene trimming of TCR beta chains was associated with a missense DCLRE1C variant in a later genetic analysis, and the association was replicated in an independent cohort. In a later analysis, HLA-associated TCR beta chains were found to be more clonally expanded and to have lower generation probabilities than equally common non-associated chains. Three of the identified cytomegalovirus-associated TCR beta chains were confirmed in vitro to be specific for cytomegalovirus antigens.

The cohort was made up of around 720 healthy bone marrow donors. At the time of sampling, every cohort member was nominally healthy, though immune exposures that went unrecorded were likely present. The donor was CMV seropositive and belonged to the group of around 300 seropositive cohort members. Each donor provided a peripheral blood sample, and peripheral blood mononuclear cells were used for TCR beta sequencing. The Qiagen DNeasy Blood Extraction Kit was used to extract genomic DNA from the blood cell samples. Receptor amplification or capture employed the immunoSEQ multiplex PCR assay. For the multiplex PCR, a mixture combining 60 forward primers for TCR Vbeta segments and 13 reverse primers for TCR Jbeta segments was used. The CDR3 region of rearranged TCR beta genes was amplified from genomic DNA with a multiplex PCR assay. Amplified TCR beta libraries were sequenced as 87-base-pair reads on the Illumina HiSeq System. Concerning the study's data processing: In a later analysis, some 80 million unique TCR beta chains were counted across the 500 to 700 repertoires, and around 11 million of these chains were shared by at least two donors. To remove PCR and sequencing errors, raw reads were error-corrected and collapsed into unique sequences using a nearest-neighbor algorithm that merged closely related sequences. To assign V, D and J gene segments, CDR3 sequences were aligned to IMGT reference sequences. Each retained sequence needed at least a six-nucleotide match to both a V gene segment and a J gene segment. A rearrangement counted as productive if the CDR3 had no stop codons and remained in frame with V and J, and every other rearrangement counted as non-productive. Following IMGT convention, CDR3 was defined as the stretch from the second conserved V-encoded cysteine up to the conserved J-encoded phenylalanine. In an earlier analysis of approximately 500 of the donors, sequences lacking an unambiguous match to a single V gene segment were excluded. In an earlier analysis of roughly 600 of the donors, a V segment was called functional when productive rearrangements were above 56.7%, and segregating when the standard deviation between donors exceeded 5%. A statistical classification framework was developed to diagnose cytomegalovirus status using the catalog of TCR beta chain sequences. A later analysis assigned V and J genes by comparing TCR nucleotide sequences with IMGT/GENE-DB human TR gene sequences. In a later analysis, CDR3 sequences and most-parsimonious VDJ recombination scenarios were assigned using the TCRdist pipeline. A later analysis defined each TCR beta chain by its CDR3 amino acid sequence plus V-gene family, and excluded reads lacking a unique V-gene family. A later analysis removed 500 to 650 highly shared, low-generation-probability nucleotide sequences to deal with suspected cross-contamination and a sequencing artifact. A later analysis calculated a clonal expansion index for each public chain from normalized within-repertoire ranks of inferred template counts. A later analysis computed generation probabilities with a VDJ recombination model fitted to out-of-frame rearrangements, and checked the results against IGoR. Hypergeometric tests were used in a later analysis to score TCR-TCR, TCR-HLA and TCR-CMV co-occurrence, with a repertoire-size bias correction applied to the TCR pairs. A later analysis estimated false discovery rates by permuting HLA or CMV assignments 20 times. A later analysis grouped co-occurring TCRs with DBSCAN, adding TCRdist sequence similarity when clustering within HLA-allele-positive subsets. Repertoires with fewer than 30,000 or more than 120,000 public chains were left out of co-occurrence clustering, as were five repertoires with anomalous nucleotide sharing. TCRdb mirrors the immuneACCESS table, restricted to in-frame sequences. Some clones are absent from its copies; in checked studies, under half trace to an unresolved V gene, and the reason for the others is unknown. That table gives V, J and clone size, and the DNA gave D and trimming. This sample comprises approximately 190,000 clones, roughly four fifths of them detected only once. The ten largest clones add up to approximately 2% of the sample.

The germline V gene specifies SGHNT as CDR1 and YENEEA as CDR2. The CDR3 runs 12 residues from the cysteine to the phenylalanine. CDR3 DNA is the only sequence kept; it has 36 bases, read in frame from the first base. Concerning this clone itself: Its antigen is still unknown. At one of its ends the junction is not consistent with the germline gene, which may arise from a read error.

The receptor was derived from a woman between 18 and 30 years old in good health and CMV-seropositive. The chain couples TRBV11-3 to TRBJ1-1; the D gene cannot be resolved reliably. The sample consisted of PBMCs. DNA sequence: TGTGCCAGCGGCTTGGTAGACACTGAAGCTTTCTTT. This translates into CASGLVDTEAFF.